This TCR beta chain was recorded in a study of CXCR3-negative and CXCR3-positive naive CD8 T cells. Germline CDR1 and CDR2: SEHNR and FQNEAQ (reference sequence). The CDR3 length is 15 residues. Concerning this clonotype itself: The antigen is undetermined.

General study results and limits: Naive cells with CXCR3 showed TRB CDR3s that were more hydrophobic than those in CXCR3-negative naive cells.

Libraries of TRB cDNA were made by 5' RACE and carried UMIs. TCRdb reanalyzed the 5' RACE reads and collapses them to one entry per CDR3 protein, without DNA. Recorded for this sample: 45,000 to 75,000 distinct CDR3 sequences. The chain links TRBV7-9 to TRBJ1-1. This sequence originates from a human donor in good health. Some clones in this sample may be carry-over from other donors' samples. Material: naive CXCR3- CD8+ T cells from blood. Subset given: CD45RO-CCR7+CD27+CD95- naive CD8+ T cells lacking CXCR3 (TNR3-). The CDR3 is CASSLVGGGLTEAFF. Full variable domain (remainder filled in from reference TRBV7-9 and TRBJ1-1): DTGVSQNPRHKITKRGQNVTFRCDPISEHNRLYWYRQTLGQGPEFLTYFQNEAQLEKSRLLSDRFSAERPKGSFSTLEIQRTEQGDSAMYLCASSLVGGGLTEAFFGQGTRLTVV.